Reported below is one TCR beta chain. Antigen unknown. CDR1 and CDR2 from the germline V gene are MDHEN and SYDVKM. CDR3 length: 12 residues. Trimming stripped 5 bases from V and 3 bases from J, with 8 bases between. The data are from a study of cytomegalovirus exposure and HLA in healthy donors. Regarding the study as a whole: Accurate HLA-A and HLA-B prediction from TCR beta sequences was reported for most subjects. Roughly uniform sequencing depth across donors was assumed, possibly incorrectly.

A multiplex PCR was run with 60 Vbeta primers and 13 Jbeta primers. The repertoire was sequenced with immunoSEQ multiplex PCR; TCRdb's copy has only in-frame clones and lacks some. The table shows 110,000 or so clones, with around 81% occurring only once. The TCR originated in a woman in her 40s in good health and CMV-seronegative. The chain combines TRBV28 with TRBJ2-7; tentatively, D is TRBD1 (5 bases). Specimen: PBMCs. CDR3 sequence: CASSGDSYEQYF. CDR3 DNA sequence: TGTGCCAGCAGTGGAGACAGCTACGAGCAGTACTTC.